A selection of T cell receptor beta chains follows, all from one sample in a study of shared clonotypes between healthy human individuals. TCRdb's table, derived via immunoSEQ multiplex PCR, lists solely in-frame clones and lacks some. Among about 380,000 clones listed, about 96% were seen once. The sequencing sample was made of memory CD8+ T cells sorted from blood. These receptors originate from a man under 40 in good health. Both conserved end residues are trimmed from each CDR3. The size field is filled for only some rows; it gives once, few, many or a size class.

TRBJ2-5 | TRBV6-6 | NA | ASSNGPTQETQY
TRBJ2-1 | TRBV7-9 | NA | ASSLGRESREQF
TRBJ1-1 | TRBV27 | NA | ASSYGLNTEAF
TRBJ1-5 | TRBV7-2 | NA | ASSYASLNHQPQH
TRBJ2-7 | TRBV6-5 | once | ASSSAGLRNEQY
TRBJ2-3 | TRBV9 | NA | ASSVASGPTDTQY
TRBJ2-7 | TRBV28 | NA | ASSLGTRSSYEQY
TRBJ2-1 | TRBV6-6 | NA | ASSYSYNEQF
TRBJ2-7 | TRBV9 | NA | ASSVSAGGNYEQY
TRBJ2-3 | TRBV28 | NA | ASSGIAGEWTDTQY
TRBJ2-3 | TRBV5-1 | NA | ASSVTSATDTQY
TRBJ2-7 | TRBV5-6 | NA | ASSVRRMTSGSHEQY
TRBJ1-5 | TRBV5-6 | NA | ASSQAPSNQPQH
TRBJ1-1 | TRBV27 | few | ASSLTGHTEAF
TRBJ2-1 | TRBV12-2 | NA | ASRLRPGAGSCYNEQF
TRBJ2-7 | TRBV5-1 | NA | ASSLAQGYEQY
TRBJ2-1 | TRBV5-4 | once | ASSLTGLNEQF
TRBJ2-3 | TRBV5-1 | NA | ASSRESRDTQY
TRBJ2-7 | TRBV27 | NA | ASSLSLAGDPYEQY
TRBJ2-2 | TRBV5-1 | once | ASRTGETGELF
TRBJ1-2 | TRBV7-9 | NA | ASSPGQGIYYGYT
TRBJ2-7 | TRBV29-1 | NA | SVATPGDSYEQY
TRBJ1-2 | TRBV18 | NA | ASSPAGFYGYT
TRBJ2-3 | TRBV28 | NA | ASSEAGDTQY
TRBJ2-7 | TRBV27 | NA | ASSLDGASYEQY
TRBJ2-1 | TRBV6-5 | NA | ASSLWVSGNEQF
TRBJ2-3 | TRBV7-9 | NA | ASSFIQREGLDTQY
TRBJ1-3 | TRBV4-1 | NA | ASSQAIGLPSGNTIY
TRBJ1-2 | TRBV11-2 | NA | ASSPGQGPGGYT
TRBJ2-7 | TRBV29-1 | NA | SVVVGGAKQY
TRBJ2-1 | TRBV4-1 | NA | ASSQDPSRNEQF
TRBJ2-2 | TRBV15 | NA | ATSRFFLRQGTGELF
TRBJ2-4 | TRBV5-1 | NA | ASSLGQDKNIQY
TRBJ2-5 | TRBV19 | NA | ASKRVESETQY
TRBJ1-1 | TRBV19 | NA | ASNRYTEAF
TRBJ1-5 | TRBV10-2 | NA | ASKQGNQPQH
TRBJ2-2 | TRBV6-5 | NA | ASSHTGELF
TRBJ2-6 | TRBV4-2 | NA | ASSPGGRGPQSGANVLT
TRBJ2-4 | TRBV7-2 | NA | ASSLVIFSAKNIQY
TRBJ1-1 | TRBV10-1 | NA | ASSESGKGGEAF
TRBJ1-4 | TRBV7-6 | NA | ASSLVVGQRNEKLF
TRBJ2-7 | TRBV10-2 | NA | ATRLAGVYEQY
TRBJ2-6 | TRBV19 | NA | ASSQAGGSGANVLT
TRBJ2-2 | TRBV4-1 | NA | ASSRLAGAGELF
TRBJ2-2 | TRBV7-8 | NA | ASSLDFRGGGELF
TRBJ1-5 | TRBV6-1 | NA | ASRVSNQPQH
TRBJ1-4 | TRBV5-1 | NA | ASSLSGTYEKLF
TRBJ2-7 | TRBV7-9 | NA | ASSLPDRSYEQY
TRBJ2-3 | TRBV6-1 | NA | ASSEGGGSDTQY
TRBJ2-1 | TRBV11-2 | NA | ASSFGGNRAYNEQF
TRBJ1-2 | TRBV28 | NA | ASSLRGPANYGYT
TRBJ2-7 | TRBV11-2 | NA | ASSFRDRRYEQY
TRBJ2-3 | TRBV29-1 | once | SAREKGTDTQY
TRBJ2-3 | TRBV18 | NA | ASSRIAGRGSTDTQY
TRBJ2-2 | TRBV29-1 | NA | SVEMGVYTGELF